This T cell receptor beta chain was sequenced during a study of early T cells in non-severe SARS-CoV-2 infection. About the study: Chains stayed unpaired after sequencing of bulk RNA from unsorted whole blood.

Tagging with unique molecular identifiers was applied to individual cDNA molecules. TCRdb fed the 5' RACE reads into MiXCR, producing one record per CDR3 protein. This repertoire shows roughly 47,000 distinct CDR3 sequences, about 23% found once; its top ten account for 3.5% to 5%. Trimming cost V 5 bases and J 4 bases, with 12 bases left between them. The CDR3 runs 14 residues. CDR1 is SGHVS and CDR2 is FNYEAQ in the germline V gene. Worth noting for this clonotype: Its matching antigen is unknown.

Study-level points and caveats: Anti-spike CD8 responses were favored in VDJdb matching, and private and CD4 specificities were missed.

The source of this sequence is an adult who was a healthcare worker with PCR-confirmed SARS-CoV-2 infection or an uninfected control (not recorded which). The sample here was whole blood, taken at baseline. This chain uses TRBV7-6 with TRBJ1-5, with a weak D call TRBD1 (6 bases). This chain's CDR3 is CASSRGGGNQPQHF. CDR3 nucleotide sequence: TGTGCCAGCAGCCGAGGGGGAGGGAATCAGCCCCAGCATTTT. The whole variable domain, remainder taken from reference TRBV7-6 and TRBJ1-5, is GAGVSQSPRYKVTKRGQDVALRCDPISGHVSLYWYRQALGQGPEFLTYFNYEAQQDKSGLPNDRFSAERPEGSISTLTIQRTEQRDSAMYRCASSRGGGNQPQHFGDGTRLSIL.